This T cell receptor (beta chain) comes out of a study of patients and donors after allogeneic stem cell transplantation (dated by TCRdb to 2020 to 2022). Receptor libraries were prepared by RT-PCR. Sequenced on a NextSeq 550. Through fastp at Q25 and MiXCR, TCRdb rebuilt clones from the public reads, retaining in-frame beta chains. For every CDR3 protein sequence, its rows merge into one entry that carries the most common genes and DNA. The sample contains more than 850,000 distinct CDR3 sequences, more than 15% of them found a single time. The ten largest clones take up roughly 6% of the sample. This clonotype appeared many times. Its antigen has not been determined. No much larger clone exists at a distance of one base, and base qualities are not known. V is clipped by 1 base and J by 6 bases, and the sequence between their germline boundaries is 9 bases long. In the germline V gene, CDR1 corresponds to SQVTM and CDR2 to ANQGSEA. From its cysteine to its phenylalanine, the CDR3 spans 12 amino acids. Only the CDR3 portion is preserved as DNA: 36 bases, with reading frame beginning at the first base.

The source is a human donor who was either an allogeneic HSCT recipient or a stem cell or donor lymphocyte infusion donor (not recorded which). It is not recorded whose cells these are; they may come from a transplant donor. What was sequenced was blood, either unsorted or a sorted T cell fraction (not recorded which). The chain is assembled from TRBV29-1 and TRBJ1-2, with no reliable assignment of the D segment. The nucleotide sequence is TGCAGCGTTGAAGGGCTAAGGGATGGCTACACCTTC. Its protein is CSVEGLRDGYTF.